This T cell receptor beta chain derives from a study of response to subunit inactivated influenza vaccine. The V end lost 5 bases, the J end lost 8 bases, and 10 bases lay between the germline ends. CDR1 SGHVS and CDR2 FQNEAQ come from the germline V gene. The CDR3 runs 13 residues. TCRdb re-called the RT-PCR reads with MiXCR, one entry per CDR3 protein. The profile shows fewer than 800,000 distinct CDR3 sequences, around 16% of them singletons. The chain couples TRBV7-8 to TRBJ1-6; no firm D call. The TCR was taken from a man aged 50-59 years who received an inactivated influenza vaccine. Sequences were derived from PBMCs from blood, sampled roughly 12 days after vaccination. This CDR3 is CASSQSWDSPLHF. The CDR3 DNA reads TGTGCCAGCAGCCAGAGTTGGGATTCACCCCTCCACTTT.